This TCR beta chain derives from a study of robustness of blood B and T cell sequencing (dated by TCRdb to 2017 to 2018). Some background on the complete study: The goal of the study was to find out how much peripheral blood is required to reliably describe the TCRbeta and IgG repertoires of an individual. Each of the roughly 9 independently drawn blood samples had its TCRbeta and IgG repertoires measured. As technical replicates, two replicate TCRbeta cDNA libraries were prepared from one shared RNA pool derived from a single 10 ml draw. Broad study findings and their caveats: Every single 10 ml sample contained the 1,000 most abundant TCRbeta clonotypes from the pooled draws. Pooling tubes did not increase the overlap of rare TCRbeta clonotypes, which implies that much larger blood volumes would be needed to capture rare TCRbeta clonotypes. The TCRbeta rarefaction curves did not fully level off, which suggests either under-sequencing or many low-abundance clonotypes. EDTA tubes required immediate fractionation, limiting use in multi-site collections. When technical replicate libraries were compared, around 94% of the top 10,000 TCRbeta clonotypes in one library also turned up in the other. Evidence of cross-contamination, likely from batch processing, showed up in one pair of TCRbeta libraries, so the UMI-sequence pairs shared by that pair of libraries were removed. Combining 3 or 4 tubes (roughly 29-40 ml blood) brought coverage of the top 10,000 TCRbeta clonotypes close to saturation.

Details on this clonotype: Its antigen is still unknown. No much larger clonotype is one base removed from it; base qualities were not supplied.

The method behind the library was PCR. TCRdb shows the sequencer as Illumina MiSeq. Synthesis of cDNA relied on SMARTScribe reverse transcriptase together with a 5' template-switch oligo that added a universal priming site. The template-switch oligo carried a 12-nucleotide random unique molecular identifier (UMI) that tagged each cDNA molecule. During reverse transcription, chain-specific reverse primers targeted TCRbeta transcripts. Residual template-switch adapters were removed by uracil DNA glycosylase treatment, and cDNA was purified using a Qiagen MinElute kit. For the first PCR, KAPA HiFi HotStart ReadyMix was used for around 25 cycles, with amplification split across four 50 ul reactions containing step-out primers. First-round PCR products were gel-purified before further amplification. Illumina Nextera adapters were attached in a second PCR of around 8 cycles, and the libraries were then purified and pooled. For each TCRbeta molecule, the UMI barcode was captured by a 50-nucleotide 5' read. Per the authors' processing: The MIGEC toolkit was used to group reads by UMI into consensus reads. PEAR was used to merge forward and reverse consensus reads, producing the final reads. Identical UMI-sequence pairs shared across libraries were treated as cross-sample contamination and removed by a custom decontamination script. V(D)J assignment and CDR3 extraction were performed with MIGMAP, a wrapper around IgBLAST. TCR clonotypes were defined by identical V gene, J gene and CDR3 amino acid sequence, and CDR1 and CDR2 were left unsequenced. The public sequencing data were trimmed at Q25 with fastp and processed into clonotypes with MiXCR by TCRdb, which kept only in-frame beta chains. Rows with a matching CDR3 protein are joined into one entry that keeps the most common DNA and genes. None of the V and J calls come from the authors' own analysis; TCRdb made them. This sample gives about 3,500 distinct CDR3 sequences in total; over 50% of them show up just once. The biggest ten clones account for roughly 25% of the sample.

Trimming takes 3 bases from V and 3 bases from J, and the germline ends sit 13 bases apart. From its cysteine to its phenylalanine, the CDR3 spans 14 amino acids. This entry keeps only the CDR3 DNA: 42 bases, framed from base 1. Per the germline V gene, SGHDT is the CDR1 and YYEEEE is the CDR2. TCRbeta repertoires were measured from mRNA instead of genomic DNA, an approach that captures expressed receptors. Buffy coat leukocytes were collected into Trizol, and RNA was extracted with the Direct-zol RNA MiniPrep Plus kit without cell sorting. EDTA blood tubes were spun right away at 4 degrees C to separate plasma, buffy coat and red blood cells.

The specimen sequenced was peripheral blood. The receptor comes from a human donor in good health. Recombination connected TRBV5-6 to TRBJ2-7, and TRBD1 may be the D gene, going by 6 matching bases. CDR3 loop: CASSSPGHLYEQYF. The DNA is as follows: TGTGCCAGCAGCTCTCCGGGACACCTCTACGAGCAGTACTTC.